The source of this T cell receptor (beta chain) is a study of Graves' ophthalmopathy and Graves' hyperthyroidism. Across the whole study: The term stable hyperthyroidism indicated an absence of ophthalmopathy within 18 months of follow-up.

The authors enrolled newly diagnosed hyperthyroidism patients aged 18 to 65 with under 2 months' duration. Amplified material comprised TCR beta CDR3 regions derived from RNA transcripts. HTBI-primed RT-PCR formed the first round, and a multiplex PCR formed the second. MiXCR, applied by TCRdb to the multiplex PCR reads, yields one record per CDR3 protein. The sample has a few hundred thousand distinct CDR3 sequences, roughly 39% seen once. Study-wide results and caveats: An approximately 80% specificity and about 88% sensitivity were achieved by a 13-signature model that separated ophthalmopathy from stable hyperthyroidism. Ophthalmopathy progression predictions by the model showed nearly 75% specificity and roughly 71% sensitivity.

Only a few counts were recorded for this clonotype. Its specificity is unknown. Input material: peripheral blood or thyroid tissue (not recorded which). The TCR was taken from an adult man with Graves' hyperthyroidism.

CDR3 coding DNA: TGTGCCACCAGTGATCGCCGGGACAGCACAGATACGCAGTATTTT. It is translated as CATSDRRDSTDTQYF. The chain uses TRBV24-1 and TRBJ2-3; D assignment may be TRBD1 or TRBD2 (5 bases each). There are 15 residues in the CDR3. Trimming shortened V by 3 bases and J by 0 bases, and 9 bases separated the two germline ends. Germline assignment: CDR1 KGHDR and CDR2 SFDVKD.